This TCR delta chain was sequenced for a study of gamma-delta chains in newborns, infants, children. Study-level information: Innate gammadelta T cells reportedly expand polyclonally right after birth, driven by microbial exposure, per the title.

TCRdb re-analyzed the reads via CATT. Here the sample spans about 2,500 delta-chain clones, more than 1% being singletons. J lost 6 bases, V lost 3 bases, and 17 bases had no gene match. This CDR3 is built from 18 residues. Per germline, CDR1 GEAIGNYY and CDR2 EKD. A few counts support this clone. For this DNA, TCRdb reports the protein of a much larger clone, which diverges at residue 8, most likely from a read error; the protein presented here is translated directly from the DNA. Distinct nucleotide sequences in the sample also encode this CDR3. This TCR was recovered from a child who was a newborn, infant or young child, either healthy, febrile or measles-vaccinated (not recorded which). This sequence joins TRDV2 and TRDJ2; 8 bases map to TRDD3. The specimen sequenced was blood. DNA of the CDR3: TGTGCCTGTGACCCCTGTACTGAGGGATACGATCACCCAGCACAACTCTTCTTT. It encodes CACDPCTEGYDHPAQLFF.